This TCR beta chain was profiled in a study of beta chain features in type 1 diabetes. About this clone: Its antigen is unknown.

The entirety of the isolated RNA underwent reverse transcription, so expressed TCRB transcripts were sequenced. The method was immunoSEQ multiplex PCR; TCRdb's version includes in-frame clones alone and lacks a portion of them. The sample lists around 450,000 clones, 10% to 12% occurring once. Study-wide results and limits: A pattern of fewer insertions and more deletions at VDJ junctions was seen in type 1 diabetes patients.

The CDR3 loop spans 13 amino acids. Trimming removed 4 bases from V and 5 bases from J, with 11 bases in between. Germline CDR1 is KGHSH and CDR2 is LQKENI. The sequence came from a woman aged 18-29 years in good health. V is TRBV18 and J is TRBJ2-5; D is unclear. Material for sequencing was naive CD4+ T cells from blood. Here the CDR3 reads CASSLSDVETQYF. CDR3 bases: TGTGCCAGCTCACTCTCCGACGTGGAGACCCAGTACTTC. The complete variable domain, with remaining parts taken from reference TRBV18 and TRBJ2-5, reads NAGVMQNPRHLVRRRGQEARLRCSPMKGHSHVYWYRQLPEEGLKFMVYLQKENIIDESGMPKERFSAEFPKEGPSILRIQQVVRGDSAAYFCASSLSDVETQYFGPGTRLLVL.